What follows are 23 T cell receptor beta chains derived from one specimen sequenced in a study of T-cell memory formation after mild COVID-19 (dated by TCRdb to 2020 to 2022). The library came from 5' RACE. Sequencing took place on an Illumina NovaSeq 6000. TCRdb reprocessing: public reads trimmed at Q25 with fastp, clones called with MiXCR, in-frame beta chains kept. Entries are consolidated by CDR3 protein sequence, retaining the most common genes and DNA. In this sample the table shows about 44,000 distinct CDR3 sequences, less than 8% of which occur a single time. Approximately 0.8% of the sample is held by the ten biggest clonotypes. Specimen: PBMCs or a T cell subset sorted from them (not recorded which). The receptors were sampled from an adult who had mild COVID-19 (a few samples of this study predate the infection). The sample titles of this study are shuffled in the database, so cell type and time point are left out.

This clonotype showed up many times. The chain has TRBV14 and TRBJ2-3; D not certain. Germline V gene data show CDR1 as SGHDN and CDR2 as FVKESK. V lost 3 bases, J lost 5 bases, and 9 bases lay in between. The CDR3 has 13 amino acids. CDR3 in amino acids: CASSQNVGDTQYF. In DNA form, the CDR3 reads TGTGCCAGCAGCCAGAATGTGGGAGATACGCAGTATTTT.

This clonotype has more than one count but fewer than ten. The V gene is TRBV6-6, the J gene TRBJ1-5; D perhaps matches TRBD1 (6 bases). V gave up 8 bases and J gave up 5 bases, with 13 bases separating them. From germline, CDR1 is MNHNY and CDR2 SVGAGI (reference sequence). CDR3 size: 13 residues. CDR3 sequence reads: CASDPTGHQPQHF. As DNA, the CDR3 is TGTGCCAGCGACCCAACAGGGCATCAGCCCCAGCATTTT.

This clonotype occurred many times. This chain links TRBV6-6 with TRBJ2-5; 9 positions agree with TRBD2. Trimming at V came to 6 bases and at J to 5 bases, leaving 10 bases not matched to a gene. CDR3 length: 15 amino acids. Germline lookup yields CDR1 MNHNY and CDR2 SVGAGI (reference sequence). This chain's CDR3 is CASRLTSGPSETQYF. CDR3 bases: TGTGCCAGCAGACTGACTAGCGGACCTAGTGAGACCCAGTACTTC.

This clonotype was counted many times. The CDR3, as DNA: TGTGCCAGCAGCCAATACCGGGACTCCCAAGAGACCCAGTACTTC. Protein product: CASSQYRDSQETQYF. The chain uses TRBV4-2 and TRBJ2-5; possible D gene TRBD2, 6 bases. The CDR3 contains 15 residues. Trimming stripped 2 bases from V and 1 base from J, with 11 bases between. The germline V gene encodes CDR1 LGHNA and CDR2 YNFKEQ.

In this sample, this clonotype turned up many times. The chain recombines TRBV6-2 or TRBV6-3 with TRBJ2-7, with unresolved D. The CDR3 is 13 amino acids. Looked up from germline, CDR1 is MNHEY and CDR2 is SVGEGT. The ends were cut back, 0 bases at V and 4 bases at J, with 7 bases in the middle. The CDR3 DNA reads TGTGCCAGCAGTTACTCAGGGCTATACGAGCAGTACTTC. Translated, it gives CASSYSGLYEQYF.

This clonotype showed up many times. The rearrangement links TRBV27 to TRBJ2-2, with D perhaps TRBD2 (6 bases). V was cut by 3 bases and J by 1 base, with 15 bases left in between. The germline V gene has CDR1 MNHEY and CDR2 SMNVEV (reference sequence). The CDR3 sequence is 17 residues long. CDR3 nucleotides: TGTGCCAGCAGTTTGATAATTTGGGGGGAGAACACCGGGGAGCTGTTTTTT. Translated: CASSLIIWGENTGELFF.

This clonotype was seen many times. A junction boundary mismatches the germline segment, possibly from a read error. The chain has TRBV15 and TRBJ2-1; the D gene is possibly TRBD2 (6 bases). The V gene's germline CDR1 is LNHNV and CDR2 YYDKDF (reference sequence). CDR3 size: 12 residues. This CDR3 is CATSRVGGPVLF. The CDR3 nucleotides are TGTGCCACCAGCAGAGTGGGAGGTCCTGTACTCTTC.

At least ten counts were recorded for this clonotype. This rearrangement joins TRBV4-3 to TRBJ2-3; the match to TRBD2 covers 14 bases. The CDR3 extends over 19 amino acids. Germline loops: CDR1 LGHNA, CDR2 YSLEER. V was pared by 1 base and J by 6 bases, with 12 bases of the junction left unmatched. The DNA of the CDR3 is TGCGCCAGCAGCCAAGCGAGACTAGCGGGAGGGCCTGATATCGATACGCAGTATTTT. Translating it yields CASSQARLAGGPDIDTQYF.

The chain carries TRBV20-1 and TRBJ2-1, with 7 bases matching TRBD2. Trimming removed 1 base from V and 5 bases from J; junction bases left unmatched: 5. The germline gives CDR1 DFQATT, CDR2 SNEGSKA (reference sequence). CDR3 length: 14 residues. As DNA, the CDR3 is TGCAGTGCTAGAGTGGCTAGCGGAAACAATGAGCAGTTCTTC. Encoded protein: CSARVASGNNEQFF.

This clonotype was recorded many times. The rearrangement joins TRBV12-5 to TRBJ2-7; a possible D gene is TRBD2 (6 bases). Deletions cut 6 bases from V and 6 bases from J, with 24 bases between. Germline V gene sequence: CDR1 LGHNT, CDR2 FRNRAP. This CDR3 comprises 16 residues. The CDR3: CASGPDVVAVSGEQYF. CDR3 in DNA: TGTGCTAGTGGCCCAGACGTAGTGGCAGTTAGCGGCGAGCAGTACTTC.

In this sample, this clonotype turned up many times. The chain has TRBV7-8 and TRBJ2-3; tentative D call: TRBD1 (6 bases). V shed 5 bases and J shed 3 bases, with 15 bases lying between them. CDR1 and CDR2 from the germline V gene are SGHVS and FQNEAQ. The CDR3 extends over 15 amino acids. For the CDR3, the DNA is TGTGCCAGCAGCAACTCTGTCAGGGGTACAGATACGCAGTATTTT. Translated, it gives CASSNSVRGTDTQYF. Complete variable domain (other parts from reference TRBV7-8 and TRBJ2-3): GAGVSQSPRYKVAKRGQDVALRCDPISGHVSLFWYQQALGQGPEFLTYFQNEAQLDKSGLPSDRFFAERPEGSVSTLKIQRTQQEDSAVYLCASSNSVRGTDTQYFGPGTRLTVL.

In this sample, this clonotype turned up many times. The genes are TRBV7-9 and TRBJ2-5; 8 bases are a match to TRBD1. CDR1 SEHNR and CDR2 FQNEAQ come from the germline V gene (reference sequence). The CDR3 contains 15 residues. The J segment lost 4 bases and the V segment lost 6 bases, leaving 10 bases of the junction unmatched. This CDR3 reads CASSNPGGFGETQYF. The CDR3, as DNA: TGTGCCAGCAGTAATCCAGGGGGCTTTGGAGAGACCCAGTACTTC.

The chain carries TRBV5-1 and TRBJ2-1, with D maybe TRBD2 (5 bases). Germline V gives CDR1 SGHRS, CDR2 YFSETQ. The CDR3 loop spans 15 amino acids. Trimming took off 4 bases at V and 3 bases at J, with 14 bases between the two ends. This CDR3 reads CASSPELGNYNEQFF. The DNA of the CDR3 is TGCGCCAGCAGCCCGGAACTAGGGAACTACAATGAGCAGTTCTTC.

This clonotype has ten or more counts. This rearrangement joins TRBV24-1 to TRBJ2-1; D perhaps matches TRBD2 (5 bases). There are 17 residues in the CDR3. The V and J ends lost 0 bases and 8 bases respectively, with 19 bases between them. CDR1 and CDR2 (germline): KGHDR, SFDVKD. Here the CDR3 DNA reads TGTGCCACCAGTGATTTGGGCATTCGGGGTTCATTGGATGAGCAGTTCTTC. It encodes CATSDLGIRGSLDEQFF.

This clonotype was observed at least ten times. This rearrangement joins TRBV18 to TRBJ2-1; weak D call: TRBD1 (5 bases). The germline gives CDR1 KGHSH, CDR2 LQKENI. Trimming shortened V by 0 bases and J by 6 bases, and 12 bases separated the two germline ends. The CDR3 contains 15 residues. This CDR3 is CASSPPPGQGNEQFF. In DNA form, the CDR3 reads TGTGCCAGCTCACCACCGCCAGGGCAAGGCAATGAGCAGTTCTTC.

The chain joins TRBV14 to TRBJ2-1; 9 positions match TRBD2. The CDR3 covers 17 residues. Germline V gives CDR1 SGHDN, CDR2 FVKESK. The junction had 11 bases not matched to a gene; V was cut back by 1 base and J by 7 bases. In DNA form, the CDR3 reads TGTGCCAGCAGCCAAGTGGCGGGAGGGCTTCACGTAAATGAGCAGTTCTTC. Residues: CASSQVAGGLHVNEQFF.

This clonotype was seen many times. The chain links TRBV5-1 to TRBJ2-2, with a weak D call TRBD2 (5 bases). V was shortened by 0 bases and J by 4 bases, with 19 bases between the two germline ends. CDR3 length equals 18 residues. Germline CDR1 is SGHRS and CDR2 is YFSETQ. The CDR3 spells CASSLARSGGRGTGELFF. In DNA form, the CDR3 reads TGCGCCAGCAGCTTGGCCCGATCAGGAGGCCGGGGCACCGGGGAGCTGTTTTTT.

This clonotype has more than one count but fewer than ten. In DNA form, the CDR3 reads TGTGCCAGCAGCCTGGGACCGCGAGGTGAGCAGTTCTTC. Amino acid sequence: CASSLGPRGEQFF. The chain carries TRBV3-1 and TRBJ2-1; D tentatively reads TRBD1 or TRBD2 (5 bases each). Between the trimmed V and J ends, which lost 4 bases and 9 bases, there was a span of 13 bases. Germline CDR1 LGHDT, CDR2 YNNKEL (reference sequence). The CDR3 covers 13 residues.

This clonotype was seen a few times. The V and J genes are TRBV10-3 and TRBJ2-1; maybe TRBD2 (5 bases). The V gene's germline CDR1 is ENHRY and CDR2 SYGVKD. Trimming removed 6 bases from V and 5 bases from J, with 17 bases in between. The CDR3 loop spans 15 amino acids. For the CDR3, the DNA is TGTGCCATCAGCGTTTTGGCGGGCCCTAACAATGAGCAGTTCTTC. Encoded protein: CAISVLAGPNNEQFF.

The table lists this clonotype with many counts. CDR3 protein: CATTPGVGFGYTF. The CDR3 region has the DNA TGTGCCACCACCCCGGGGGTAGGGTTTGGCTACACCTTC. V gene TRBV6-5 combines with J gene TRBJ1-2; the D gene is possibly TRBD1 (5 bases). The V end lost 10 bases, the J end lost 7 bases, and 19 bases lay between the germline ends. The CDR3 sequence is 13 residues long. Germline CDR1 is MNHEY and CDR2 is SVGAGI.

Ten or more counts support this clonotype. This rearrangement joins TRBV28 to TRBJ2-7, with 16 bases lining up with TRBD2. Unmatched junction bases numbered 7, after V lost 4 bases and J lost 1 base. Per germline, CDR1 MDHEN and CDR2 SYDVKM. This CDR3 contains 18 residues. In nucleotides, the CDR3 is TGTGCCAGCAGTTCGGGACTAGCGGGAGGGGGGCTATCCTACGAGCAGTACTTC. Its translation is CASSSGLAGGGLSYEQYF.

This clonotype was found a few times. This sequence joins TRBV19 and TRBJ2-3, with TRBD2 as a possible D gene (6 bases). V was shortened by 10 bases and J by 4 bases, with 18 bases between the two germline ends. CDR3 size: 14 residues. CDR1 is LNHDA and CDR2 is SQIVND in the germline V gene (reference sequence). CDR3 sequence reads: CATKKRGGADTQYF. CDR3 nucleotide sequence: TGTGCCACAAAAAAACGGGGAGGCGCAGATACGCAGTATTTT.

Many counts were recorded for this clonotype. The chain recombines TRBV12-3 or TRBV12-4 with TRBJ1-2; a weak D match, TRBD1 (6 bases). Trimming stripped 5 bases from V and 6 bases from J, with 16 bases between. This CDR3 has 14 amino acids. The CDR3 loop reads CASSTRGGADGYTF. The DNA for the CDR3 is TGTGCCAGCAGTACCCGGGGGGGGGCGGATGGCTACACCTTC.